The 21 T cell receptor beta chains listed next were all sequenced from one sample in a study of vaccination and CD4 T cells after COVID-19. Antigen specificity for these receptors is unknown. Specified treatment: roughly 10-day PBMC culture with coronavirus spike peptide pools or control peptides (ViraFEST assay). CD4+ T cells that had been cultured provided DNA sequenced with the Oncomine TCR Beta short-read assay. TCRdb passed the PCR reads through MiXCR, listing each CDR3 protein once. Of about 12,000 distinct CDR3 sequences listed, about 61% were seen once; the top ten hold just over 7%. Sample: CD4+ T cells from blood, cultured in vitro, taken before SARS-CoV-2 vaccination. The source is a human donor who had recovered from COVID-19.

This chain links TRBV20-1 with TRBJ1-6; tentative D call: TRBD1 (6 bases). The CDR3 runs 16 residues. CDR1 and CDR2 from the germline V gene are DFQATT and SNEGSKA (reference sequence). V dropped 6 bases and J dropped 1 base, with 16 bases sitting between them. The CDR3, as DNA: TGCAGTGCCCGCTCATCCAGGGGTTCCTATAATTCACCCCTCCACTTT. It specifies CSARSSRGSYNSPLHF.

This chain uses TRBV19 with TRBJ1-1; D remains unclear. Germline CDR1 and CDR2: LNHDA and SQIVND (reference sequence). The CDR3 contains 14 residues. Trimming removed 3 bases at V and 11 bases at J, with 19 bases between. As DNA, the CDR3 is TGTGCCAGTAGTATCGGCTCAGCGCCAGAACGCGCTTTCTTT. Translation gives CASSIGSAPERAFF.

The J gene is TRBJ2-5, the V gene TRBV5-4, with 7 bases that match TRBD1. From germline, CDR1 is SGHNT and CDR2 YYREEE (reference sequence). J lost 4 bases, V lost 5 bases, and 5 bases had no gene match. The CDR3 sequence is 13 residues long. CDR3 amino acids: CASSLGGGETQYF. The DNA of the CDR3 is TGTGCCAGCAGTTTAGGGGGCGGAGAGACCCAGTACTTC.

This clonotype was seen a few times. The chain recombines TRBV12-3 or TRBV12-4 with TRBJ2-1; weak D call: TRBD2 (6 bases). The DNA end lines up better with TRBJ2-7; the J call may be wrong. The CDR3 sequence is 13 residues long. The CDR3 sequence is CASSPSGRYEQYF. The CDR3 region has the DNA TGTGCCAGCAGTCCGTCAGGGAGGTACGAGCAGTACTTC.

This sequence joins TRBV7-8 and TRBJ1-1; D perhaps matches TRBD1 (5 bases). The germline V gene encodes CDR1 SGHVS and CDR2 FQNEAQ. The CDR3 runs 13 residues. The V gene lost 9 bases and the J gene lost 1 base, with 12 bases spanning the gap. DNA of the CDR3: TGTGCCAGTCGTAAAGGGACGAACACTGAAGCTTTCTTT. This gives the protein CASRKGTNTEAFF.

The V call is TRBV2, the J call TRBJ1-1, with D perhaps TRBD1 (6 bases). Germline CDR1 and CDR2: SNHLY and FYNNEI. The CDR3 extends over 14 amino acids. V lost 6 bases, J lost 3 bases, and 14 bases lay in between. The CDR3 region has the DNA TGTGCCAGCAGCTCAGACAGGTTCGACACTGAAGCTTTCTTT. It codes for CASSSDRFDTEAFF.

The V call is TRBV20-1, the J call TRBJ2-3, with D perhaps matching TRBD2 (5 bases). This CDR3 contains 11 residues. Germline CDR1 and CDR2: DFQATT and SNEGSKA (reference sequence). Trimming removed 6 bases at V and 4 bases at J, with 8 bases between. This chain's CDR3 is CSARLPDTQYF. Here the CDR3 DNA reads TGCAGTGCCAGACTACCAGATACGCAGTATTTT.

This clonotype showed up just a few times. The chain combines TRBV6-1 with TRBJ2-7; D is uncertain. From germline, CDR1 is MNHNS and CDR2 SASEGT. The germline V and J ends were trimmed by 7 bases and 0 bases, with 13 bases remaining between them. The CDR3 sequence is 14 residues long. CDR3 sequence: CASTSIVSSYEQYF. The DNA for the CDR3 is TGTGCCAGCACCAGTATAGTGAGCTCCTACGAGCAGTACTTC.

The CDR3 is CASSQERASGRGGQYF. CDR3 DNA sequence: TGCGCCAGCAGCCAAGAGCGTGCTAGCGGGAGAGGGGGGCAGTACTTC. The chain recombines TRBV4-1 with TRBJ2-7; 10 bases match TRBD2. V shed 0 bases, J shed 9 bases, and the junction held 11 bases outside the gene matches. The CDR3 is 16 residues long. The germline gives CDR1 MGHRA, CDR2 YSYEKL.

This clonotype turned up a few times. This sequence joins TRBV7-8 and TRBJ2-1; no definite D call. V was shortened by 0 bases and J by 5 bases, with 8 bases between the two germline ends. CDR3 length: 14 residues. In germline, CDR1 is SGHVS, CDR2 FQNEAQ. Here the CDR3 DNA reads TGTGCCAGCAGCTTAGCGGTCAGCCACAATGAGCAGTTCTTC. This codes for CASSLAVSHNEQFF.

The rearrangement uses TRBV6-4 and TRBJ2-3; 14 bases fit TRBD2. CDR1 MRHNA and CDR2 SNTAGT come from the germline V gene. This CDR3 has 15 residues. Trimming removed 6 bases from V and 5 bases from J; junction bases left unmatched: 4. This CDR3 reads CASSEGLAGVDTQYF. The CDR3 DNA follows: TGTGCCAGCAGCGAGGGACTAGCGGGAGTAGATACGCAGTATTTT.

This chain links TRBV14 with TRBJ1-1; D is unresolved. The CDR3 has 13 residues. V was pared by 0 bases and J by 2 bases, with 4 bases between. CDR1 is SGHDN and CDR2 is FVKESK in the germline V gene. As DNA, the CDR3 is TGTGCCAGCAGCCAAGACAGAAACACTGAAGCTTTCTTT. Its translation: CASSQDRNTEAFF.

This rearrangement joins TRBV6-4 to TRBJ2-6; weak D call: TRBD2 (5 bases). V lost 2 bases and J lost 0, with 5 bases in between. Germline V gene sequence: CDR1 MRHNA, CDR2 SNTAGT. The CDR3 loop spans 15 amino acids. CDR3 bases: TGTGCCAGCAGTGACGACTACTCTGGGGCCAACGTCCTGACTTTC. It translates to CASSDDYSGANVLTF.

The gene calls are TRBV19 and TRBJ1-1; D might be TRBD1 (6 bases). The length of the CDR3 is 16 residues. Trimming removed 3 bases from V and 0 bases from J, with 14 bases in between. In germline, CDR1 is LNHDA, CDR2 SQIVND (reference sequence). CDR3 sequence: CASSIGVGQLNTEAFF. Written as DNA, the CDR3 is TGTGCCAGTAGTATTGGTGTTGGACAGTTGAACACTGAAGCTTTCTTT. The whole variable domain, filled in from reference TRBV19 and TRBJ1-1, reads DGGITQSPKYLFRKEGQNVTLSCEQNLNHDAMYWYRQDPGQGLRLIYYSQIVNDFQKGDIAEGYSVSREKKESFPLTVTSAQKNPTAFYLCASSIGVGQLNTEAFFGQGTRLTVV.

J is TRBJ2-5 and V is TRBV6-5; D ambiguous. Germline CDR1 MNHEY, CDR2 SVGAGI. CDR3 size: 12 residues. V lost 2 bases, J lost 2 bases, and 3 bases lay in between. The CDR3 loop reads CASSYGQETQYF. As DNA, the CDR3 is TGTGCCAGCAGTTACGGTCAAGAGACCCAGTACTTC.

CDR3 in DNA: TGTGCCACCAGAATGGGCGATCAGCCCCAGCATTTT. Residues: CATRMGDQPQHF. The chain combines TRBV15 with TRBJ1-5; no definite D call. The length of the CDR3 is 12 residues. Germline values: CDR1 LNHNV, CDR2 YYDKDF (reference sequence). V lost 6 bases to trimming and J lost 5 bases, with 8 bases between them.

The V gene is TRBV5-4, the J gene TRBJ2-3, with 9 bases aligning to TRBD2. The V and J ends lost 2 bases and 4 bases, in that order; junction bases with no gene match: 5. Germline CDR1 and CDR2: SGHNT and YYREEE (reference sequence). The CDR3 totals 15 residues. The CDR3 sequence is CASSFGAGGSDTQYF. CDR3 DNA: TGTGCCAGCAGCTTCGGCGCGGGAGGGTCAGATACGCAGTATTTT. Full variable domain (outside the CDR3, taken from reference TRBV5-4 and TRBJ2-3): ETGVTQSPTHLIKTRGQQVTLRCSSQSGHNTVSWYQQALGQGPQFIFQYYREEENGRGNFPPRFSGLQFPNYSSELNVNALELDDSALYLCASSFGAGGSDTQYFGPGTRLTVL.

The genes are TRBV20-1 and TRBJ2-1; D possibly uses TRBD1 or TRBD2 (5 bases each). CDR1 and CDR2 (germline): DFQATT, SNEGSKA (reference sequence). The CDR3 sequence is 15 residues long. Trimming stripped 3 bases from V and 2 bases from J, with 14 bases between. The CDR3 spells CSASLPGPAYNEQFF. The CDR3, as DNA: TGCAGTGCTAGTCTTCCGGGACCCGCCTACAATGAGCAGTTCTTC.

This chain connects TRBV20-1 to TRBJ2-7; TRBD1 matches at 8 bases. With V trimmed by 0 bases and J by 3 bases, 10 bases remained unmatched. CDR3 length: 16 residues. The germline V gene encodes CDR1 DFQATT and CDR2 SNEGSKA (reference sequence). CDR3 DNA sequence: TGCAGTGCTAGAGACTCTTTTTTTGGGACAGGCTACGAGCAGTACTTC. Its translation: CSARDSFFGTGYEQYF.

This clonotype was observed once. This rearrangement joins TRBV20-1 to TRBJ2-7, with no clear D. V shed 6 bases and J shed 0 bases, with 6 bases lying between them. Per the germline V gene, CDR1 is DFQATT and CDR2 is SNEGSKA (reference sequence). The CDR3 covers 11 residues. DNA for the CDR3: TGCAGTGCATATAGCTCCTACGAGCAGTACTTC. It translates to CSAYSSYEQYF.

This clonotype was observed a handful of times. This chain connects TRBV20-1 to TRBJ1-5, with a possible D match to TRBD1 (5 bases). CDR1 DFQATT and CDR2 SNEGSKA come from the germline V gene (reference sequence). The V end was cut by 0 bases, the J end by 0 bases, with 15 bases between. The CDR3 covers 17 residues. The CDR3 spells CSAREGLGVYSNQPQHF. CDR3 nucleotide sequence: TGCAGTGCTAGAGAGGGTTTGGGGGTCTATAGCAATCAGCCCCAGCATTTT.